One and the same sample provided the 26 T cell receptor beta chains below, sequenced in a study of blood T cell repertoires in COVID-19. This table comes from immunoSEQ multiplex PCR, and its TCRdb copy is limited to in-frame clones, with some not included. The sample has some 130,000 clones; 81% are singletons. What was sequenced was peripheral blood. These receptors all come from a woman aged 60-70 years with active or convalescent COVID-19.

The chain carries TRBV5-1 and TRBJ2-3; D might be TRBD2 (5 bases). The CDR3 sequence is 14 residues long. Trimming cost V 0 bases and J 6 bases, with 11 bases left between them. CDR1 is SGHRS, CDR2 YFSETQ, per germline. CDR3 DNA: TGCGCCAGCAGCTTGGTGCTAGCCAGGGATACGCAGTATTTT. Its protein product is CASSLVLARDTQYF.

V usage is TRBV9 and J usage is TRBJ2-2; D might be TRBD2 (5 bases). This CDR3 spans 19 amino acids. V was clipped by 0 bases and J by 7 bases, with 25 bases between them. CDR1 and CDR2 (germline): SGDLS, YYNGEE. This CDR3 reads CASSVGDRMTSAGGGELFF. For the CDR3, the DNA is TGTGCCAGCAGCGTAGGGGATAGAATGACGAGTGCCGGAGGCGGGGAGCTGTTTTTT.

The chain is built from TRBV3-1 (or the pseudogene TRBV3-2) and TRBJ2-3; unclear D gene. The CDR3 consists of 13 residues. V gave up 3 bases and J gave up 2 bases, with 6 bases separating them. Looked up from germline, CDR1 is LGHDT and CDR2 is YNNKEL (reference sequence). CDR3 coding DNA: TGTGCCAGCAGCCACCAACTCACAGATACGCAGTATTTT. Translated, it gives CASSHQLTDTQYF.

Concerning this clone: A junction end diverges from the germline sequence, so it may reflect a read error. The rearrangement links TRBV2 to TRBJ1-6; D is possibly TRBD1 (5 bases). Per germline, CDR1 SNHLY and CDR2 FYNNEI. CDR3 length equals 11 residues. Written as DNA, the CDR3 is TGCGGGGGAGCGAATAATTCACCCCTCCACTTT. Translating it yields CGGANNSPLHF. Together with reference TRBV2 and TRBJ1-6, the CDR3 gives the full variable domain: EPEVTQTPSHQVTQMGQEVILRCVPISNHLYFYWYRQILGQKVEFLVSFYNNEISEKSEIFDDQFSVERPDGSNFTLKIRSTKLEDSAMYFCGGANNSPLHFGNGTRLTVT.

This clone was observed once. J is TRBJ2-1 and V is TRBV7-2, with 11 bases fitting TRBD2. This CDR3 comprises 15 residues. The V segment lost 4 bases and the J segment 5 bases; nucleotides outside the gene matches: 4. CDR1 and CDR2 (germline): SGHTA, FQGNSA. Here the CDR3 reads CASSSGTSGNNEQFF. The CDR3 DNA reads TGTGCCAGCAGCTCCGGGACTAGCGGTAACAATGAGCAGTTCTTC.

This chain uses TRBV30 with TRBJ2-4, with TRBD2 identical over 8 bases. V was pared by 2 bases and J by 0 bases, with 6 bases of the junction left unmatched. The CDR3 spans 16 residues. Germline V gene sequence: CDR1 GTSNPN, CDR2 SVGIG (reference sequence). The CDR3 loop is CAWSWSGGGAKNIQYF. The CDR3 nucleotides are TGTGCCTGGAGTTGGTCGGGAGGGGGAGCCAAAAACATTCAGTACTTC.

V usage is TRBV19 and J usage is TRBJ2-5; a possible D gene is TRBD1 (6 bases). Per the germline V gene, CDR1 is LNHDA and CDR2 is SQIVND (reference sequence). V was pared by 8 bases and J by 4 bases, with 14 bases between. The CDR3 is 13 residues long. The CDR3 bases are TGTGCCAGTTCGGACAGTATCTTAGAGACCCAGTACTTC. Translated: CASSDSILETQYF. Full variable domain (outside the CDR3, taken from reference TRBV19 and TRBJ2-5): DGGITQSPKYLFRKEGQNVTLSCEQNLNHDAMYWYRQDPGQGLRLIYYSQIVNDFQKGDIAEGYSVSREKKESFPLTVTSAQKNPTAFYLCASSDSILETQYFGPGTRLLVL.

The gene calls are TRBV5-1 and TRBJ2-2; tentatively, D is TRBD1 (5 bases). The CDR3 is 16 residues long. Germline CDR1 SGHRS, CDR2 YFSETQ. V lost 0 bases and J 4 bases, leaving 13 bases between the germline ends. The CDR3 spells CASSLVSAGITGELFF. In DNA, the CDR3 is TGCGCCAGCAGCTTGGTTTCGGCAGGGATCACCGGGGAGCTGTTTTTT.

This clone was recorded a few times. The V and J genes are TRBV5-4 and TRBJ2-1; a weak D match, TRBD1 (5 bases). The CDR3 length is 12 residues. Trimming left V 4 bases short and J 9 bases short, with 11 bases between. Germline assignment: CDR1 SGHNT and CDR2 YYREEE (reference sequence). CDR3 region: CASSQSGSEQFF. CDR3 sequence (DNA): TGTGCCAGCAGCCAGTCAGGGTCTGAGCAGTTCTTC.

This chain uses TRBV7-3 with TRBJ2-3; a possible D gene is TRBD1 (5 bases). The germline V gene has CDR1 SGHTA and CDR2 FQGTGA. The CDR3 sequence is 12 residues long. V lost 4 bases and J 10 bases, leaving 12 bases between the germline ends. The DNA of the CDR3 is TGTGCCAGCAGCTGGCAGGGTATGGCGCAGTATTTT. It specifies CASSWQGMAQYF. Drawing the rest from reference TRBV7-3 and TRBJ2-3, the complete variable domain is GAGVSQTPSNKVTEKGKYVELRCDPISGHTALYWYRQSLGQGPEFLIYFQGTGAADDSGLPNDRFFAVRPEGSVSTLKIQRTERGDSAVYLCASSWQGMAQYFGPGTRLTVL.

The table lists this clone with a count of one. The chain has TRBV6-6 and TRBJ2-7, with a weak D call TRBD2 (5 bases). V was clipped by 6 bases and J by 7 bases, with 16 bases between them. The CDR3 runs to 13 residues. Per the germline V gene, CDR1 is MNHNY and CDR2 is SVGAGI (reference sequence). CDR3 sequence: CASSPEGSGEQYV. The CDR3, as DNA: TGTGCCAGCAGCCCCGAGGGATCGGGGGAGCAGTACGTC.

This clone was observed once. This sequence joins TRBV7-8 and TRBJ2-3; D is unresolved. Germline V gene sequence: CDR1 SGHVS, CDR2 FQNEAQ. Trimming removed 7 bases from V and 1 base from J, with 15 bases in between. This CDR3 has 15 amino acids. The CDR3 region has the DNA TGTGCCAGCACCGAAGAGGCCCTAGGCACAGATACGCAGTATTTT. Translating gives CASTEEALGTDTQYF.

The rearrangement uses TRBV7-3 and TRBJ2-1, with 13 bases lining up with TRBD2. Per the germline V gene, CDR1 is SGHTA and CDR2 is FQGTGA. J was trimmed by 9 bases and V by 2 bases; bases with no gene match: 4. The CDR3 covers 15 residues. Here the CDR3 reads CASSLGTSGISEQFF. CDR3 bases: TGTGCCAGCAGCTTAGGGACTAGCGGGATTTCTGAGCAGTTCTTC.

This chain uses TRBV2 with TRBJ2-4, with 11 nucleotides matching TRBD1. CDR3 length equals 15 residues. Germline-derived CDR1 and CDR2 are SNHLY and FYNNEI. The V gene end was trimmed by 4 bases and the J gene end by 6 bases; junction bases not matched to a gene: 5. The CDR3 coding sequence is TGTGCCAGCAGTGGGACAGGGGGCGGGATAAACATTCAGTACTTC. It codes for CASSGTGGGINIQYF. Filled out from reference TRBV2 and TRBJ2-4, the complete variable domain reads EPEVTQTPSHQVTQMGQEVILRCVPISNHLYFYWYRQILGQKVEFLVSFYNNEISEKSEIFDDQFSVERPDGSNFTLKIRSTKLEDSAMYFCASSGTGGGINIQYFGAGTRLSVL.

The V call is TRBV2, the J call TRBJ2-2, with D possibly matching TRBD2 (6 bases). This CDR3 has 15 residues. The V gene lost 5 bases and the J gene lost 4 bases, with 14 bases spanning the gap. Germline V gene lookup returns CDR1 SNHLY and CDR2 FYNNEI. The CDR3 region has the DNA TGTGCCAGCAGTCACCCGGGGGTGGGCACCGGGGAGCTGTTTTTT. This codes for CASSHPGVGTGELFF.

This clone was picked up a small number of times. The same CDR3 arises from other DNA sequences in this sample as well. The rearrangement joins TRBV10-3 to TRBJ1-1; tentative D call: TRBD1 (6 bases). Germline V gene sequence: CDR1 ENHRY, CDR2 SYGVKD. Trimming cost V 2 bases and J 1 base, with 8 bases left between them. The length of the CDR3 is 14 residues. This CDR3 is CAISELQGNTEAFF. CDR3 in DNA: TGTGCCATCAGTGAGCTACAGGGGAACACTGAAGCTTTCTTT.

On this clone: Mismatch with germline at one junction end may stem from a read error. The rearrangement uses TRBV7-7 and TRBJ2-1; possible D gene TRBD2, 6 bases. CDR3 length equals 14 residues. Germline V gene lookup returns CDR1 SSHAT and CDR2 FNYEAQ (reference sequence). The CDR3 DNA is TGTGCTAGCAGCCCGGACGGGGGTGAGGTTGAGCAGTTCTTC. Amino acids: CASSPDGGEVEQFF.

This chain joins TRBV6-4 and TRBJ2-6; weak D call: TRBD2 (6 bases). From germline, CDR1 is MRHNA and CDR2 SNTAGT. This CDR3 is built from 17 residues. V lost 2 bases and J 0 bases, leaving 11 bases between the germline ends. CDR3 coding DNA: TGTGCCAGCAGTGACCCAGGGACTCACTCTGGGGCCAACGTCCTGACTTTC. This encodes CASSDPGTHSGANVLTF.

This clone showed up just a few times. V gene TRBV5-1 combines with J gene TRBJ1-2; 10 positions match TRBD1. The CDR3 totals 14 residues. The germline V gene has CDR1 SGHRS and CDR2 YFSETQ. V gave up 5 bases and J gave up 4 bases; unmatched junction bases: 5. The CDR3 is CASSQDRGGYGYTF. CDR3 DNA: TGCGCCAGCAGTCAGGACAGGGGGGGCTATGGCTACACCTTC.

V gene TRBV30 combines with J gene TRBJ1-1; 7 bases match TRBD1. V lost 4 bases, J lost 2 bases, and 4 bases stayed unmatched. The V gene's germline CDR1 is GTSNPN and CDR2 SVGIG (reference sequence). This CDR3 is built from 13 residues. Here the CDR3 DNA reads TGTGCCTGGAACAGGGGCGAAAACACTGAAGCTTTCTTT. Translation gives CAWNRGENTEAFF.

This clone showed up just once. The chain joins TRBV5-1 to TRBJ1-6; D not resolved. V shed 5 bases and J shed 6 bases, with 21 bases lying between them. This CDR3 region has 17 residues. Germline V lookup: CDR1 SGHRS, CDR2 YFSETQ. The CDR3, as DNA: TGCGCCAGCAGTGGAGTCGACCCTACTGCACCTAATTCACCCCTCCACTTT. It codes for CASSGVDPTAPNSPLHF.

The chain joins TRBV5-1 to TRBJ2-2; D is unclear. CDR3 size: 14 residues. Germline lookup yields CDR1 SGHRS and CDR2 YFSETQ. Trimming left V 0 bases short and J 6 bases short, with 9 bases between. CDR3 bases: TGCGCCAGCAGCTTGGACAGCCCATCCGGGGAGCTGTTTTTT. It is translated as CASSLDSPSGELFF.

This chain uses TRBV5-1 with TRBJ1-2; 7 bases map to TRBD1. Germline V gene data show CDR1 as SGHRS and CDR2 as YFSETQ. The junction had 5 bases not matched to a gene; V was cut back by 0 bases and J by 6 bases. The CDR3 loop spans 14 amino acids. CDR3 nucleotide sequence: TGCGCCAGCAGCTTGGCCACAGGGGCGGATGGCTACACCTTC. It codes for CASSLATGADGYTF. Supplemented by reference TRBV5-1 and TRBJ1-2, the full variable domain reads KAGVTQTPRYLIKTRGQQVTLSCSPISGHRSVSWYQQTPGQGLQFLFEYFSETQRNKGNFPGRFSGRQFSNSRSEMNVSTLELGDSALYLCASSLATGADGYTFGSGTRLTVV.

The chain combines TRBV7-8 with TRBJ1-3; D unclear. The V gene lost 1 base and the J gene lost 0 bases, with 13 bases spanning the gap. The CDR3 totals 17 residues. Germline values: CDR1 SGHVS, CDR2 FQNEAQ. CDR3 in amino acids: CASSLGSSFVSGNTIYF. The DNA for the CDR3 is TGTGCCAGCAGCTTAGGGAGCTCATTTGTCTCTGGAAACACCATATATTTT.

V gene TRBV30 combines with J gene TRBJ1-1, with a tentative D call TRBD1 (6 bases). Trimming took 4 bases from V and 5 from J, leaving 20 bases between them. This CDR3 region has 15 residues. Germline CDR1 reads GTSNPN; CDR2 reads SVGIG (reference sequence). The DNA of the CDR3 is TGTGCCTGGATTCAAAGGGGGGGGCGAGGGACTGAAGCTTTCTTT. It encodes CAWIQRGGRGTEAFF. Supplemented by reference TRBV30 and TRBJ1-1, the full variable domain reads SQTIHQWPATLVQPVGSPLSLECTVEGTSNPNLYWYRQAAGRGLQLLFYSVGIGQISSEVPQNLSASRPQDRQFILSSKKLLLSDSGFYLCAWIQRGGRGTEAFFGQGTRLTVV.

The chain joins TRBV29-1 to TRBJ2-6; 16 nucleotides agree with TRBD2. Trimming cost V 5 bases and J 2 bases; bases outside gene matches: 6. CDR1 is SQVTM and CDR2 is ANQGSEA in the germline V gene. This CDR3 is 18 amino acids long. CDR3 coding DNA: TGCAGCGTTTCCGGGACTAGCGGGAGGGTCCCTGGGGCCAACGTCCTGACTTTC. Translated: CSVSGTSGRVPGANVLTF.